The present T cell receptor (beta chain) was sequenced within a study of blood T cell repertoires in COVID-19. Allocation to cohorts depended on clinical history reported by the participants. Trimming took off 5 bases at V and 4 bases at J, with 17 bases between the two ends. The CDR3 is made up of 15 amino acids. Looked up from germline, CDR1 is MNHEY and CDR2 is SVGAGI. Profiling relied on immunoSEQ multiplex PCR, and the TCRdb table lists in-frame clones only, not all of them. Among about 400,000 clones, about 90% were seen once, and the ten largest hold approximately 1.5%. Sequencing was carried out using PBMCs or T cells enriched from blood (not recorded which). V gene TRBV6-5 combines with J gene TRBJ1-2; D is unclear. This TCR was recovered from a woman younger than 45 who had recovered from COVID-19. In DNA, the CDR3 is TGTGCCAGCAGTAAGGAGAGAGGTTGGTTCTATGGCTACACCTTC. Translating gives CASSKERGWFYGYTF.